This T cell receptor (beta chain) emerged from a study of T-cell memory formation after mild COVID-19. This clonotype has only a few counts. From the 5' RACE reads, TCRdb called clonotypes with MiXCR, one entry per CDR3 protein. Of about 290,000 distinct CDR3 sequences in the sample, about 16% were seen once. The sequence was obtained from a man aged 18 to 35 who had mild COVID-19 (a few samples of this study predate the infection). Cell type and time point are not known. Source material: PBMCs or a T cell subset sorted from them (not recorded which).

The CDR3 DNA is TGCAGTGCAAAGGGAGAGACCCAGTACTTC. It yields the protein CSAKGETQYF. The chain carries TRBV20-1 and TRBJ2-5; no reliable D call. CDR1 is DFQATT, CDR2 SNEGSKA, per germline (reference sequence). There are 10 residues in the CDR3. Trimming stripped 6 bases from V and 4 bases from J, with 6 bases between.